These 15 T cell receptor beta chains were all obtained from the same sample, sequenced in a study of T-cell memory formation after mild COVID-19. TCRdb re-called the 5' RACE reads through MiXCR, storing one row per CDR3 protein. The sample shows roughly 450,000 distinct CDR3 sequences, about 20% of them seen only once. Sequenced sample: PBMCs or a T cell subset sorted from them (not recorded which). The receptors derive from an adult woman who had mild COVID-19 (a few samples of this study predate the infection). Cell type and time point are not known.

This chain links TRBV5-1 with TRBJ2-7, with 7 bases lining up with TRBD1. Losses at the gene ends were 2 bases for V and 2 bases for J; bases not matched to a gene: 4. The germline gives CDR1 SGHRS, CDR2 YFSETQ. The CDR3 runs 14 residues. This CDR3 is CASSLGQDAYEQYF. The CDR3 region has the DNA TGCGCCAGCAGCTTAGGACAGGACGCCTACGAGCAGTACTTC.

The chain recombines TRBV7-2 with TRBJ1-4; possible D gene TRBD1, 6 bases. Trimming cost V 3 bases and J 3 bases, with 14 bases left between them. The CDR3 runs 16 residues. The germline gives CDR1 SGHTA, CDR2 FQGNSA. CDR3 region: CASSLRAGASNEKLFF. CDR3 sequence (DNA): TGTGCCAGCAGCTTGCGCGCAGGGGCATCTAATGAAAAACTGTTTTTT.

The chain has TRBV6-5 and TRBJ2-7, with D perhaps being TRBD1 or TRBD2 (5 bases each). With 3 bases removed from V and 5 bases from J, the gap between germline ends came to 20 bases. Per the germline V gene, CDR1 is MNHEY and CDR2 is SVGAGI. The CDR3 consists of 16 residues. This CDR3 reads CASSYGEQGYGNEQYF. CDR3 sequence (DNA): TGTGCCAGCAGTTATGGCGAGCAGGGATACGGGAACGAGCAGTACTTC.

This clonotype has more than one count but fewer than ten. The chain uses TRBV7-9 and TRBJ1-1; possible D gene TRBD1, 5 bases. The ends were cut back, 0 bases at V and 5 bases at J, with 19 bases in the middle. This CDR3 spans 17 amino acids. Germline-derived CDR1 and CDR2 are SEHNR and FQNEAQ (reference sequence). The CDR3 is CASSLAGAERVGTEAFF. In DNA, the CDR3 is TGTGCCAGCAGCTTAGCCGGGGCCGAGAGGGTTGGGACTGAAGCTTTCTTT. Full variable domain (outside the CDR3, taken from reference TRBV7-9 and TRBJ1-1): DTGVSQNPRHKITKRGQNVTFRCDPISEHNRLYWYRQTLGQGPEFLTYFQNEAQLEKSRLLSDRFSAERPKGSFSTLEIQRTEQGDSAMYLCASSLAGAERVGTEAFFGQGTRLTVV.

The rearrangement uses TRBV9 and TRBJ1-3; D unclear. In germline, CDR1 is SGDLS, CDR2 YYNGEE. This CDR3 has 15 amino acids. Trimming took off 4 bases at V and 0 bases at J, with 11 bases between the two ends. CDR3 sequence (DNA): TGTGCCAGCAGCTTGGACGAGAGCTCTGGAAACACCATATATTTT. This gives the protein CASSLDESSGNTIYF.

J is TRBJ2-2 and V is TRBV29-1, with TRBD1 as a possible D gene (5 bases). The germline V and J ends were trimmed by 2 bases and 6 bases, with 7 bases remaining between them. The CDR3 totals 12 residues. The germline V gene has CDR1 SQVTM and CDR2 ANQGSEA. The CDR3 region has the DNA TGCAGCGTTGAAAAGGGGCCCGGGGAGCTGTTTTTT. As protein: CSVEKGPGELFF.

The CDR3 spells CASSQGKDGYEQYF. Written as DNA, the CDR3 is TGTGCCAGCAGCCAAGGGAAGGATGGGTACGAGCAGTACTTC. The chain uses TRBV4-2 and TRBJ2-7; D gene unclear. This CDR3 has 14 amino acids. Trimming removed 1 base from V and 4 bases from J, with 11 bases in between. Germline V gene sequence: CDR1 LGHNA, CDR2 YNFKEQ.

The V gene is TRBV29-1, the J gene TRBJ2-3, with 9 bases fitting TRBD1. CDR3 size: 14 residues. Germline assignment: CDR1 SQVTM and CDR2 ANQGSEA. J gave up 4 bases and V 6 bases, and 8 bases lay outside the gene matches. The CDR3, as DNA: TGCAGCGTCCTACAGGGGGCAATGTCAGATACGCAGTATTTT. Its protein is CSVLQGAMSDTQYF.

The chain combines TRBV7-3 with TRBJ1-2; D call uncertain. V was clipped by 0 bases and J by 3 bases, with 11 bases between them. This CDR3 is 15 amino acids long. Germline V lookup: CDR1 SGHTA, CDR2 FQGTGA. The chain's CDR3 is CASSLTPTADYGYTF. DNA of the CDR3: TGTGCCAGCAGCTTAACCCCCACAGCCGACTATGGCTACACCTTC.

CDR3 nucleotides: TGTGCCAGCAGTCCTCTTCTACTAGCGGACACAGATACGCAGTATTTT. Protein product: CASSPLLLADTDTQYF. This chain uses TRBV28 with TRBJ2-3; 8 bases line up with TRBD2. Germline V CDR1 and CDR2: MDHEN, SYDVKM. The CDR3 is 16 amino acids. The V and J ends lost 5 bases and 2 bases, in that order; junction bases with no gene match: 9.

This clonotype was picked up a small number of times. V usage is TRBV6-6 and J usage is TRBJ2-7; D may be TRBD2 (6 bases). The length of the CDR3 is 13 residues. The germline V gene has CDR1 MNHNY and CDR2 SVGAGI (reference sequence). The germline V and J ends were trimmed by 9 bases and 0 bases, with 12 bases remaining between them. This CDR3 is CASKTGSSYEQYF. The CDR3 DNA reads as TGTGCCAGTAAGACCGGGAGCTCCTACGAGCAGTACTTC.

V is TRBV20-1 and J is TRBJ2-3; 9 nucleotides line up with TRBD1. The CDR3 is 18 residues long. Per germline, CDR1 DFQATT and CDR2 SNEGSKA (reference sequence). Trimming took 2 bases from V and 2 from J; bases not matched to a gene: 14. The CDR3 reads CSARNSLGQGVFTDTQYF. In DNA, the CDR3 is TGCAGTGCTAGAAATTCGCTGGGACAGGGAGTTTTCACAGATACGCAGTATTTT.

The sample holds a few counts of this clonotype. This chain connects TRBV6-1 to TRBJ2-5; a weak D match, TRBD1 (5 bases). CDR1 is MNHNS and CDR2 is SASEGT in the germline V gene. The CDR3 is made up of 13 amino acids. Trimming took off 6 bases at V and 5 bases at J, with 13 bases between the two ends. CDR3 amino acids: CASSAAGRETQYF. CDR3 nucleotides: TGTGCCAGCAGCGCGGCAGGGCGGGAGACCCAGTACTTC.

This chain joins TRBV9 and TRBJ1-1, with D perhaps TRBD1 (5 bases). The germline V gene encodes CDR1 SGDLS and CDR2 YYNGEE. V was trimmed by 4 bases and J by 5 bases, leaving 15 bases between them. This CDR3 contains 14 residues. The CDR3 sequence is CASSPGTPWTEAFF. DNA of the CDR3: TGTGCCAGCAGCCCCGGGACCCCCTGGACTGAAGCTTTCTTT. The whole variable domain, filled in from reference TRBV9 and TRBJ1-1, reads DSGVTQTPKHLITATGQRVTLRCSPRSGDLSVYWYQQSLDQGLQFLIQYYNGEERAKGNILERFSAQQFPDLHSELNLSSLELGDSALYFCASSPGTPWTEAFFGQGTRLTVV.

This clonotype appeared once. The chain uses TRBV27 and TRBJ1-6, with 8 bases lining up with TRBD1. The CDR3 has 16 amino acids. Per germline, CDR1 MNHEY and CDR2 SMNVEV (reference sequence). Trimming at V came to 5 bases and at J to 8 bases, leaving 11 bases not matched to a gene. This chain's CDR3 is CASSGRGLGMYSPLHF. The CDR3 DNA reads TGTGCCAGCAGTGGCAGGGGGCTAGGGATGTATTCACCCCTCCACTTT.